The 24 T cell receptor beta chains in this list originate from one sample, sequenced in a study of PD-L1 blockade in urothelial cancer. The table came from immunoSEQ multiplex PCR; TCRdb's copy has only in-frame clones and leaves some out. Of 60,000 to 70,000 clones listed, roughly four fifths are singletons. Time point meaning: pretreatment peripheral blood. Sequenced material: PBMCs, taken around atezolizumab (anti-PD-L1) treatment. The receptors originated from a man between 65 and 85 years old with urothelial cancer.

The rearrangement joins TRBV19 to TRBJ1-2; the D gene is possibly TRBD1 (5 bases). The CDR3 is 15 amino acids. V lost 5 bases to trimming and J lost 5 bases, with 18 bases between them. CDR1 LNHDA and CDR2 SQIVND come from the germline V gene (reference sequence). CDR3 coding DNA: TGTGCCAGTAGTGCCTTAGGGGCAGTAAGATATGGCTACACCTTC. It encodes CASSALGAVRYGYTF. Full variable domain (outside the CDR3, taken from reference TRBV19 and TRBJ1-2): DGGITQSPKYLFRKEGQNVTLSCEQNLNHDAMYWYRQDPGQGLRLIYYSQIVNDFQKGDIAEGYSVSREKKESFPLTVTSAQKNPTAFYLCASSALGAVRYGYTFGSGTRLTVV.

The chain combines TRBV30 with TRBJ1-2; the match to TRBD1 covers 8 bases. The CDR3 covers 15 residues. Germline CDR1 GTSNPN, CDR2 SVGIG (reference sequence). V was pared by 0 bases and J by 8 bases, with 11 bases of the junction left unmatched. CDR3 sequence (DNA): TGTGCCTGGAGTGTACGAGGACAGGGTATTTCGGGCTACACCTTC. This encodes CAWSVRGQGISGYTF.

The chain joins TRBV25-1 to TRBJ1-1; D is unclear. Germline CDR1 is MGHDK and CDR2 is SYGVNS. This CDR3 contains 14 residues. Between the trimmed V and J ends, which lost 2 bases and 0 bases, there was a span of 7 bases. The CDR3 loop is CASSETAMNTEAFF. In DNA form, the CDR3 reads TGTGCCAGCAGTGAAACAGCCATGAACACTGAAGCTTTCTTT. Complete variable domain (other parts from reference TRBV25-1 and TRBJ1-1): EADIYQTPRYLVIGTGKKITLECSQTMGHDKMYWYQQDPGMELHLIHYSYGVNSTEKGDLSSESTVSRIRTEHFPLTLESARPSHTSQYLCASSETAMNTEAFFGQGTRLTVV.

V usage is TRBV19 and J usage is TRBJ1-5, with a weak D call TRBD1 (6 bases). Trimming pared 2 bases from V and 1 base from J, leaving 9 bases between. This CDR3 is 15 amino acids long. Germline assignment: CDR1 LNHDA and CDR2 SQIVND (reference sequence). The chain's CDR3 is CASSIMGHSNQPQHF. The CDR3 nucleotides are TGTGCCAGTAGTATAATGGGACACAGCAATCAGCCCCAGCATTTT.

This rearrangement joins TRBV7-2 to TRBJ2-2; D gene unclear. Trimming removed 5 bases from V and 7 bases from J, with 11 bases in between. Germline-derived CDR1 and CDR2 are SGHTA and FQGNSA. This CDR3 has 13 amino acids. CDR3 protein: CASSLRQDGELFF. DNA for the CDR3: TGTGCCAGCAGCCTTCGCCAGGACGGGGAGCTGTTTTTT.

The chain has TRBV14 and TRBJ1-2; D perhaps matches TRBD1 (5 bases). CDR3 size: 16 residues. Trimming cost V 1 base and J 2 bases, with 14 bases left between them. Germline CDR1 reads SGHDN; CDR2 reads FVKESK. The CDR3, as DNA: TGTGCCAGCAGCCAAGTAGTTGCAGGGTGGAACTATGGCTACACCTTC. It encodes CASSQVVAGWNYGYTF. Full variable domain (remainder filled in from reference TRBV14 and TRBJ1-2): EAGVTQFPSHSVIEKGQTVTLRCDPISGHDNLYWYRRVMGKEIKFLLHFVKESKQDESGMPNNRFLAERTGGTYSTLKVQPAELEDSGVYFCASSQVVAGWNYGYTFGSGTRLTVV.

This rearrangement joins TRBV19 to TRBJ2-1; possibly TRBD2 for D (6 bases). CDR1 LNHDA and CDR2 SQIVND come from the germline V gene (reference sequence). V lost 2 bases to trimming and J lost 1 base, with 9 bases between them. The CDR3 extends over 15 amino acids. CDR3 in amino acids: CASSIMSGSYNEQFF. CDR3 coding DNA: TGTGCCAGTAGTATAATGAGCGGGTCCTACAATGAGCAGTTCTTC.

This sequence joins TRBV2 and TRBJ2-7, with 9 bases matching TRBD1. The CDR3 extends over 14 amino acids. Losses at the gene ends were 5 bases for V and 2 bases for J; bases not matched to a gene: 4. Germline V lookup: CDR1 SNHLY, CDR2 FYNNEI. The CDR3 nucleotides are TGTGCCAGCAGTCTGGGGACAGGGCCCTACGAGCAGTACTTC. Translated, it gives CASSLGTGPYEQYF.

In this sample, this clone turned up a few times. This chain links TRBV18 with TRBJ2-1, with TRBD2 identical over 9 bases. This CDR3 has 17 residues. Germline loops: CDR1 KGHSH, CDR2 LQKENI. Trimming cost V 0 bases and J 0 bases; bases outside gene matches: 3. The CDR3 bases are TGTGCCAGCTCACCACCGGCTAGCGGGGCCTCCTACAATGAGCAGTTCTTC. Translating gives CASSPPASGASYNEQFF. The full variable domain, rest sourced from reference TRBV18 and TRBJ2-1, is NAGVMQNPRHLVRRRGQEARLRCSPMKGHSHVYWYRQLPEEGLKFMVYLQKENIIDESGMPKERFSAEFPKEGPSILRIQQVVRGDSAAYFCASSPPASGASYNEQFFGPGTRLTVL.

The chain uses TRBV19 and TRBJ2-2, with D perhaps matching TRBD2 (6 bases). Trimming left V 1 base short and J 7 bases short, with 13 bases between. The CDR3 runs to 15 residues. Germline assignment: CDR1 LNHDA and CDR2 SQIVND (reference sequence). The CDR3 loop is CASSIVPGVGGELFF. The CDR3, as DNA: TGTGCCAGTAGTATAGTTCCGGGAGTGGGCGGGGAGCTGTTTTTT. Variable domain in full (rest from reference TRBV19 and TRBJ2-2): DGGITQSPKYLFRKEGQNVTLSCEQNLNHDAMYWYRQDPGQGLRLIYYSQIVNDFQKGDIAEGYSVSREKKESFPLTVTSAQKNPTAFYLCASSIVPGVGGELFFGEGSRLTVL.

DNA of the CDR3: TGTGCCAGTCAGCCTAGCGGGAGAAGTGAGACCCAGTACTTC. Residues: CASQPSGRSETQYF. The rearrangement joins TRBV5-4 to TRBJ2-5; TRBD2 matches at 10 bases. CDR3 size: 14 residues. Unmatched junction bases numbered 9, after V lost 8 bases and J lost 5 bases. From germline, CDR1 is SGHNT and CDR2 YYREEE (reference sequence). Using reference TRBV5-4 and TRBJ2-5 for the parts outside the CDR3, the full variable domain is ETGVTQSPTHLIKTRGQQVTLRCSSQSGHNTVSWYQQALGQGPQFIFQYYREEENGRGNFPPRFSGLQFPNYSSELNVNALELDDSALYLCASQPSGRSETQYFGPGTRLLVL.

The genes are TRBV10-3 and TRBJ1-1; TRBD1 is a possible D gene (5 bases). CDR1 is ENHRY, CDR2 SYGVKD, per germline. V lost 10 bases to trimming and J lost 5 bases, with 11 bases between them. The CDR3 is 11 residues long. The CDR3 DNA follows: TGTGCCACGTCGGCAGGGACTGAAGCTTTCTTT. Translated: CATSAGTEAFF.

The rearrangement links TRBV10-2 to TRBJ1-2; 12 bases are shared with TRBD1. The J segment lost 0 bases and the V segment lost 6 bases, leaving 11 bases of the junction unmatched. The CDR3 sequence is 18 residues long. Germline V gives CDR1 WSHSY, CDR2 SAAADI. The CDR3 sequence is CASSLDWGQGAANYGYTF. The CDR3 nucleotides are TGCGCCAGCAGCCTGGACTGGGGACAGGGGGCCGCTAACTATGGCTACACCTTC.

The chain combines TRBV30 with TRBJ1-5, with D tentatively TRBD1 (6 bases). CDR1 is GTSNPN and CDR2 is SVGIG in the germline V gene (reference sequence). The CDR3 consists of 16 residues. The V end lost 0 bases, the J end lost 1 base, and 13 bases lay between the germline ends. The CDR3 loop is CAWSVLGTKSNQPQHF. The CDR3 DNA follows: TGTGCCTGGAGTGTACTGGGGACAAAAAGCAATCAGCCCCAGCATTTT.

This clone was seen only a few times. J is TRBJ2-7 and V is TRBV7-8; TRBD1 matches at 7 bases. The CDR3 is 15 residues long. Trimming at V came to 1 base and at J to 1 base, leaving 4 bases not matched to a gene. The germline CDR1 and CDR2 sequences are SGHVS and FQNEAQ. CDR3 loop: CASSLGGGRSYEQYF. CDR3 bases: TGTGCCAGCAGCTTAGGAGGGGGCCGTTCCTACGAGCAGTACTTC.

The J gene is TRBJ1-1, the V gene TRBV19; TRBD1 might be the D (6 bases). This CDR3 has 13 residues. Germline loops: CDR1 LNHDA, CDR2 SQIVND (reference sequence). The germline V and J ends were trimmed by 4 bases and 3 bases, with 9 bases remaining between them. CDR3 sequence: CASSRGGYTEAFF. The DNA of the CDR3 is TGTGCCAGTAGTAGAGGGGGATACACTGAAGCTTTCTTT.

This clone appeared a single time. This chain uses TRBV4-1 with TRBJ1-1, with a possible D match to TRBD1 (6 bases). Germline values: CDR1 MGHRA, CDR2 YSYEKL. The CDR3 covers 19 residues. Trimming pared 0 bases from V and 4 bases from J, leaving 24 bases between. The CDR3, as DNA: TGCGCCAGCAGCCAAGATACAGGGCTCTCTTCCCTGATGGCCACTGAAGCTTTCTTT. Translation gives CASSQDTGLSSLMATEAFF.

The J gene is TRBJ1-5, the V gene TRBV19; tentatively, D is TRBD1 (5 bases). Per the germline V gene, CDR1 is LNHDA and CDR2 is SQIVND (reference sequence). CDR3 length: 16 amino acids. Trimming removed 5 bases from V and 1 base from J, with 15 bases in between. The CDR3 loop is CASSAWDLWSNQPQHF. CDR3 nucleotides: TGTGCCAGTAGTGCGTGGGACTTGTGGAGCAATCAGCCCCAGCATTTT.

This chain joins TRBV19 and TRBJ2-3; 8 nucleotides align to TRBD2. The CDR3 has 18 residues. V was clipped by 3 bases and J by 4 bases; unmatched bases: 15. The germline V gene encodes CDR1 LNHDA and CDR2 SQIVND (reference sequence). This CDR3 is CASSILAGGRLSADTQYF. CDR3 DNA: TGTGCCAGTAGTATCTTGGCGGGAGGTAGGCTCTCCGCAGATACGCAGTATTTT.

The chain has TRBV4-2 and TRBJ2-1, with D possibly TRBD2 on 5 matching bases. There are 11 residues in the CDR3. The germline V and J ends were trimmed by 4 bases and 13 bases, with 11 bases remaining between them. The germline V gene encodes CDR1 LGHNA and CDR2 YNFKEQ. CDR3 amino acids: CASSPGADQFF. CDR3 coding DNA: TGTGCCAGCAGCCCCGGAGCGGACCAGTTCTTC.

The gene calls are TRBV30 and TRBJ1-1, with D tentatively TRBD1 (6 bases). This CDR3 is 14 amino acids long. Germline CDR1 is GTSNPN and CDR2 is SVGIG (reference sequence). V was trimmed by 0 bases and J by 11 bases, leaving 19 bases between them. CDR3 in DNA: TGTGCCTGGAGTGTATCTGGGGGCGCGGTAGGGGCTTTCTTT. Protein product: CAWSVSGGAVGAFF.

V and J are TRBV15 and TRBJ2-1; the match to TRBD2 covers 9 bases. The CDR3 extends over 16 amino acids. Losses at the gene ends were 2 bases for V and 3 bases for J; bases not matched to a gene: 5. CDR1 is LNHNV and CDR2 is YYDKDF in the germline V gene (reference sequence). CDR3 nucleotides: TGTGCCACCAGCAGACCCTATAGCGGGAGCTACAATGAGCAGTTCTTC. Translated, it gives CATSRPYSGSYNEQFF.

The CDR3 spells CAIRGREDTEAFF. CDR3 DNA: TGTGCCATCAGGGGGCGAGAGGACACTGAAGCTTTCTTT. V and J are TRBV10-3 and TRBJ1-1; tentatively, D is TRBD1 (5 bases). Trimming removed 6 bases at V and 3 bases at J, with 11 bases between. Germline V gives CDR1 ENHRY, CDR2 SYGVKD. The CDR3 covers 13 residues.

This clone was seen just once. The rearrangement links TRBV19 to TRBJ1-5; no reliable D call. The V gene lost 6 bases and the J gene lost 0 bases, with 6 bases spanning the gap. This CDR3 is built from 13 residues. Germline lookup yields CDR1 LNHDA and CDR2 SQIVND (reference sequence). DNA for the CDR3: TGTGCCAGTAGAGACTTTAGCAATCAGCCCCAGCATTTT. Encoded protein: CASRDFSNQPQHF.